A single sample gave rise to the 17 T cell receptor beta chains below, sequenced in a study of blood T cell repertoires in COVID-19. Produced via immunoSEQ multiplex PCR; TCRdb's table is partial and in-frame only. The table shows more than 95,000 clones, with 88% occurring only once. The sample comprised peripheral blood. The source of these receptors is a human donor in a cohort sampled during active COVID-19.

This clone is a singleton in its sample. V gene TRBV18 combines with J gene TRBJ2-1; 7 positions match TRBD1. J lost 7 bases, V lost 3 bases, and 9 bases had no gene match. The V gene's germline CDR1 is KGHSH and CDR2 LQKENI. This CDR3 contains 15 residues. CDR3 residues: CASSPLGQTRNEQFF. For the CDR3, the DNA is TGTGCCAGCTCACCCTTGGGACAGACCAGGAATGAGCAGTTCTTC.

In this sample, this clone turned up once. This chain connects TRBV30 to TRBJ1-4; no firm D call. V lost 0 bases to trimming and J lost 7 bases, with 3 bases between them. The CDR3 runs to 11 residues. Germline CDR1 is GTSNPN and CDR2 is SVGIG (reference sequence). CDR3 loop: CAWSVAEKLFF. CDR3 DNA sequence: TGTGCCTGGAGTGTAGCTGAAAAACTGTTTTTT. Using reference TRBV30 and TRBJ1-4 for the parts outside the CDR3, the full variable domain is SQTIHQWPATLVQPVGSPLSLECTVEGTSNPNLYWYRQAAGRGLQLLFYSVGIGQISSEVPQNLSASRPQDRQFILSSKKLLLSDSGFYLCAWSVAEKLFFGSGTQLSVL.

The chain links TRBV5-4 to TRBJ1-3; 9 positions match TRBD1. The CDR3 has 15 amino acids. From germline, CDR1 is SGHNT and CDR2 YYREEE (reference sequence). V was clipped by 4 bases and J by 0 bases; unmatched bases: 2. This chain's CDR3 is CASSTGGASGNTIYF. DNA for the CDR3: TGTGCCAGCAGCACAGGGGGCGCCTCTGGAAACACCATATATTTT. Full variable domain (missing parts from reference TRBV5-4 and TRBJ1-3): ETGVTQSPTHLIKTRGQQVTLRCSSQSGHNTVSWYQQALGQGPQFIFQYYREEENGRGNFPPRFSGLQFPNYSSELNVNALELDDSALYLCASSTGGASGNTIYFGEGSWLTVV.

The rearrangement uses TRBV12-5 and TRBJ1-6; the D gene is possibly TRBD1 (5 bases). Trimming took off 1 base at V and 4 bases at J, with 5 bases between the two ends. Per the germline V gene, CDR1 is LGHNT and CDR2 is FRNRAP. CDR3 length: 14 residues. The DNA of the CDR3 is TGTGCTAGTGGTTTGGGACAGTATAATTCACCCCTCCACTTT. Translation: CASGLGQYNSPLHF.

V is TRBV7-6 and J is TRBJ2-2; D is possibly TRBD1 (6 bases). The CDR3 extends over 17 amino acids. Looked up from germline, CDR1 is SGHVS and CDR2 is FNYEAQ. V dropped 2 bases and J dropped 0 bases, with 13 bases sitting between them. CDR3 DNA: TGTGCCAGCAGCTTATTGGGGACAACTGCGAACACCGGGGAGCTGTTTTTT. Encoded protein: CASSLLGTTANTGELFF. Full variable domain (missing parts from reference TRBV7-6 and TRBJ2-2): GAGVSQSPRYKVTKRGQDVALRCDPISGHVSLYWYRQALGQGPEFLTYFNYEAQQDKSGLPNDRFSAERPEGSISTLTIQRTEQRDSAMYRCASSLLGTTANTGELFFGEGSRLTVL.

The chain carries TRBV5-4 and TRBJ2-3; unclear D gene. Germline CDR1 reads SGHNT; CDR2 reads YYREEE (reference sequence). The CDR3 has 13 residues. Trimming took 4 bases from V and 4 from J, leaving 10 bases between them. In DNA form, the CDR3 reads TGTGCCAGCAGCGCCCTACGCGCAGATACGCAGTATTTT. Amino acid sequence: CASSALRADTQYF.

This sequence joins TRBV5-1 and TRBJ2-5; TRBD1 matches at 11 bases. The ends lost 0 bases at V and 5 bases at J; junction bases unmatched: 6. This CDR3 has 16 residues. Per the germline V gene, CDR1 is SGHRS and CDR2 is YFSETQ. The CDR3 DNA reads TGCGCCAGCAGCTTGGGTCGGACAGGGGGCGAGGAGACCCAGTACTTC. It yields the protein CASSLGRTGGEETQYF.

V usage is TRBV5-4 and J usage is TRBJ2-7; 11 bases align to TRBD2. The junction had 1 base not matched to a gene; V was cut back by 3 bases and J by 2 bases. This CDR3 has 14 residues. Germline V gene lookup returns CDR1 SGHNT and CDR2 YYREEE (reference sequence). The CDR3 coding sequence is TGTGCCAGCAGCTCACTAGCGGGGGCCTACGAGCAGTACTTC. Protein product: CASSSLAGAYEQYF.

This sequence joins TRBV11-2 and TRBJ1-4; D not certain. The V gene lost 5 bases and the J gene lost 5 bases, with 12 bases spanning the gap. The CDR3 length is 14 residues. Germline V gene lookup returns CDR1 SGHAT and CDR2 FQNNGV. The CDR3: CASSPLKLNEKLFF. The CDR3 coding sequence is TGTGCCAGCAGCCCGCTCAAGCTAAATGAAAAACTGTTTTTT.

For the CDR3, the DNA is TGCGCCAGCAGCCTAGGATCCGGCTTAGCTAGCACAGATACGCAGTATTTT. It encodes CASSLGSGLASTDTQYF. V and J are TRBV5-1 and TRBJ2-3; no definite D call. Between the trimmed V and J ends, which lost 4 bases and 0 bases, there was a span of 18 bases. CDR3 length: 17 amino acids. Per the germline V gene, CDR1 is SGHRS and CDR2 is YFSETQ.

The V call is TRBV7-9, the J call TRBJ2-5; 11 bases are shared with TRBD2. CDR3 length: 16 residues. V gave up 8 bases and J gave up 2 bases; unmatched junction bases: 10. CDR1 is SEHNR and CDR2 is FQNEAQ in the germline V gene (reference sequence). The CDR3 loop reads CASEVGTSGLQETQYF. DNA of the CDR3: TGTGCCAGCGAAGTAGGGACTAGCGGATTACAAGAGACCCAGTACTTC.

CDR3 coding DNA: TGTGCCAGCAGTTTGGGGACAGCCTTTGGGGGGTATGGCTACACCTTC. Translating it yields CASSLGTAFGGYGYTF. The rearrangement joins TRBV28 to TRBJ1-2, with TRBD1 matching over 7 bases. This CDR3 has 16 residues. The germline gives CDR1 MDHEN, CDR2 SYDVKM. J lost 5 bases, V lost 3 bases, and 12 bases had no gene match.

The chain joins TRBV7-9 to TRBJ2-7; 10 bases are shared with TRBD2. V trimming: 3 bases; J trimming: 7 bases; junction bases outside the gene matches: 6. CDR1 is SEHNR and CDR2 is FQNEAQ in the germline V gene (reference sequence). CDR3 length: 14 amino acids. The CDR3 DNA follows: TGTGCCAGCAGCTTTGGGGGACTAGCGCATGAGCAGTACTTC. Translating gives CASSFGGLAHEQYF.

The chain joins TRBV7-9 to TRBJ2-5; 8 bases align to TRBD2. This CDR3 has 14 amino acids. Germline loops: CDR1 SEHNR, CDR2 FQNEAQ (reference sequence). Trimming cost V 6 bases and J 7 bases; bases outside gene matches: 10. For the CDR3, the DNA is TGTGCCAGCAGAGTGAGCGGGGGTCACGGGACCCAGTACTTC. The encoded protein is CASRVSGGHGTQYF.

V and J are TRBV5-1 and TRBJ2-1; D perhaps matches TRBD1 (6 bases). Germline V gives CDR1 SGHRS, CDR2 YFSETQ. There are 16 residues in the CDR3. The V gene lost 4 bases and the J gene lost 9 bases, with 23 bases spanning the gap. CDR3 sequence (DNA): TGCGCCAGCAGCCCGGACTTTTCAATCCCCAGGGGTGAGCAGTTCTTC. It is translated as CASSPDFSIPRGEQFF.

The V gene is TRBV5-4, the J gene TRBJ2-1; TRBD1 agrees at 9 bases. In germline, CDR1 is SGHNT, CDR2 YYREEE (reference sequence). Trimming took 4 bases from V and 3 from J; bases not matched to a gene: 5. The CDR3 is made up of 15 amino acids. CDR3 DNA sequence: TGTGCCAGCAGCCTGGACAGGGGTGGCTACAATGAGCAGTTCTTC. It encodes CASSLDRGGYNEQFF.

The chain combines TRBV4-1 with TRBJ2-1, with 9 bases fitting TRBD2. V lost 1 base and J lost 2; bases outside the gene matches: 3. This CDR3 comprises 16 residues. Per the germline V gene, CDR1 is MGHRA and CDR2 is YSYEKL. CDR3 nucleotide sequence: TGCGCCAGCAGCCAAGGTCGCGGGAGGGCCTACAATGAGCAGTTCTTC. This gives the protein CASSQGRGRAYNEQFF.